The T cell receptor (beta chain) under discussion was sequenced for a study of CD8 T cells in Susac syndrome. Whole-study findings and limits: The number of individuals included in the study's TCR sequencing and HLA analysis was acknowledged as relatively small.

V lost 0 bases, J lost 1 base, and 11 bases stayed unmatched. The CDR3 contains 21 residues. With random hexamers, about 0.45 to 1 ug RNA was reverse transcribed. With immunoSEQ multiplex PCR, TCR beta CDR3 was amplified across 54 Vbeta and 13 Jbeta. Each CDR3 protein gets one entry after TCRdb re-called the immunoSEQ multiplex PCR reads with MiXCR. Of 140,000 or so distinct CDR3 sequences listed, roughly 95% are singletons. With regard to this clonotype: No antigen is known for it.

CD8+ and CD4+ T cells from blood underwent TCR beta sequencing, which was carried out in a high-throughput format. Bulk CD8+ and CD4+ cells came from magnetic negative isolation; CD8+ TEMRA by FACS. The chain has TRBV23-1 and TRBJ2-6; 11 bases align to TRBD1. TRBV23-1 is labeled an ORF, and its function is uncertain. The sample comprised CD4+ T cells from PBMCs. This receptor was identified in a human donor with multiple sclerosis. CDR3 sequence reads: CASSQSGQGGELFSGANVLTF. The CDR3 DNA reads TGCGCCAGCAGTCAATCGGGACAGGGGGGGGAGCTTTTTTCTGGGGCCAACGTCCTGACTTTC.